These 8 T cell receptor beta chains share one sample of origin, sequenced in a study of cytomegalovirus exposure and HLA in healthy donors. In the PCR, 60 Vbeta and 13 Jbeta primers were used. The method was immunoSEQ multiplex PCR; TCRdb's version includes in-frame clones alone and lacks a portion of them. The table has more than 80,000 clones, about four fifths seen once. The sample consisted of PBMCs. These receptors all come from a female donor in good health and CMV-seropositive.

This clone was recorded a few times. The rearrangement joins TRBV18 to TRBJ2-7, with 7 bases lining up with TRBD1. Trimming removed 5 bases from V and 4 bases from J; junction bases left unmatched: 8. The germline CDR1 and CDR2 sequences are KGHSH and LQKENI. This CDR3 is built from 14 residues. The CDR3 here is CASSTNRGGYEQYF. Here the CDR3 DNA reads TGTGCCAGCTCAACGAACAGGGGCGGGTACGAGCAGTACTTC.

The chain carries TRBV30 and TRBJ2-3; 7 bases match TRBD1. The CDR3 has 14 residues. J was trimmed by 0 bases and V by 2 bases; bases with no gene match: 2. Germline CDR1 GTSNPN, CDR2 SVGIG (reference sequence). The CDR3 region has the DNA TGTGCCTGGAGTTCACAGGGGAGCACAGATACGCAGTATTTT. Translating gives CAWSSQGSTDTQYF.

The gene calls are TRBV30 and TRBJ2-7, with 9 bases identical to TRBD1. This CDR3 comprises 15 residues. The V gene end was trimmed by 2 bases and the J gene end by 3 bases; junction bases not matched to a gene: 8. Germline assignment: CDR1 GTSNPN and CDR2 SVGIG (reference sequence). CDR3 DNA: TGTGCCTGGAGTACAGTGACAGGGGGATACTACGAGCAGTACTTC. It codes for CAWSTVTGGYYEQYF. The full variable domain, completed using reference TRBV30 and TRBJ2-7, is SQTIHQWPATLVQPVGSPLSLECTVEGTSNPNLYWYRQAAGRGLQLLFYSVGIGQISSEVPQNLSASRPQDRQFILSSKKLLLSDSGFYLCAWSTVTGGYYEQYFGPGTRLTVT.

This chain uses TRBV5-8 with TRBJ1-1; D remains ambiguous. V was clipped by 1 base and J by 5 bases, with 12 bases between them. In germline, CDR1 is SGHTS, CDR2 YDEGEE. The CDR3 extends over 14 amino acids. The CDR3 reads CASSLREGRTEAFF. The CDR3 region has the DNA TGTGCCAGCAGCTTGAGGGAGGGTAGGACTGAAGCTTTCTTT.

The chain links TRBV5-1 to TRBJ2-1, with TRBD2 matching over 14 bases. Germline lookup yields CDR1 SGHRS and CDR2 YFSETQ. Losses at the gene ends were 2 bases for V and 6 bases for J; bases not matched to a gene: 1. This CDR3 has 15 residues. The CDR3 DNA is TGCGCCAGCAGCTTAGGGACTAGCGGGAGCAATGAGCAGTTCTTC. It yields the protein CASSLGTSGSNEQFF.

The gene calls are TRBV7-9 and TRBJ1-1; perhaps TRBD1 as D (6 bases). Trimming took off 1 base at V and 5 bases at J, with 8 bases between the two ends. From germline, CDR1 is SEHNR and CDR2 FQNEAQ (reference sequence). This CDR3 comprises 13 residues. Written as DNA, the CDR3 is TGTGCCAGCAGCTTAGACAGGGATACTGAAGCTTTCTTT. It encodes CASSLDRDTEAFF. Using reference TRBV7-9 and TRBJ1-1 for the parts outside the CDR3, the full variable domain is DTGVSQNPRHKITKRGQNVTFRCDPISEHNRLYWYRQTLGQGPEFLTYFQNEAQLEKSRLLSDRFSAERPKGSFSTLEIQRTEQGDSAMYLCASSLDRDTEAFFGQGTRLTVV.

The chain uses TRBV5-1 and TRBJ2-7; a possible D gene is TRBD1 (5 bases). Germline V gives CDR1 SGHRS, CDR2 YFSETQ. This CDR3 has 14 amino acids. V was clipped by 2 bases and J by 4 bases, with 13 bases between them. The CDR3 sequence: CASSFGQGIYEQYF. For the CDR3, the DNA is TGCGCCAGCAGCTTCGGGCAGGGAATTTACGAGCAGTACTTC.

CDR3 DNA sequence: TGTGCCAGCAGTTCATCTTTCAGGGGGGCCTCCTACGAGCAGTACTTC. Encoded protein: CASSSSFRGASYEQYF. This chain joins TRBV28 and TRBJ2-7; D might be TRBD1 (7 bases). Germline CDR1 is MDHEN and CDR2 is SYDVKM. The CDR3 consists of 16 residues. The V gene lost 4 bases and the J gene lost 0 bases, with 16 bases spanning the gap.